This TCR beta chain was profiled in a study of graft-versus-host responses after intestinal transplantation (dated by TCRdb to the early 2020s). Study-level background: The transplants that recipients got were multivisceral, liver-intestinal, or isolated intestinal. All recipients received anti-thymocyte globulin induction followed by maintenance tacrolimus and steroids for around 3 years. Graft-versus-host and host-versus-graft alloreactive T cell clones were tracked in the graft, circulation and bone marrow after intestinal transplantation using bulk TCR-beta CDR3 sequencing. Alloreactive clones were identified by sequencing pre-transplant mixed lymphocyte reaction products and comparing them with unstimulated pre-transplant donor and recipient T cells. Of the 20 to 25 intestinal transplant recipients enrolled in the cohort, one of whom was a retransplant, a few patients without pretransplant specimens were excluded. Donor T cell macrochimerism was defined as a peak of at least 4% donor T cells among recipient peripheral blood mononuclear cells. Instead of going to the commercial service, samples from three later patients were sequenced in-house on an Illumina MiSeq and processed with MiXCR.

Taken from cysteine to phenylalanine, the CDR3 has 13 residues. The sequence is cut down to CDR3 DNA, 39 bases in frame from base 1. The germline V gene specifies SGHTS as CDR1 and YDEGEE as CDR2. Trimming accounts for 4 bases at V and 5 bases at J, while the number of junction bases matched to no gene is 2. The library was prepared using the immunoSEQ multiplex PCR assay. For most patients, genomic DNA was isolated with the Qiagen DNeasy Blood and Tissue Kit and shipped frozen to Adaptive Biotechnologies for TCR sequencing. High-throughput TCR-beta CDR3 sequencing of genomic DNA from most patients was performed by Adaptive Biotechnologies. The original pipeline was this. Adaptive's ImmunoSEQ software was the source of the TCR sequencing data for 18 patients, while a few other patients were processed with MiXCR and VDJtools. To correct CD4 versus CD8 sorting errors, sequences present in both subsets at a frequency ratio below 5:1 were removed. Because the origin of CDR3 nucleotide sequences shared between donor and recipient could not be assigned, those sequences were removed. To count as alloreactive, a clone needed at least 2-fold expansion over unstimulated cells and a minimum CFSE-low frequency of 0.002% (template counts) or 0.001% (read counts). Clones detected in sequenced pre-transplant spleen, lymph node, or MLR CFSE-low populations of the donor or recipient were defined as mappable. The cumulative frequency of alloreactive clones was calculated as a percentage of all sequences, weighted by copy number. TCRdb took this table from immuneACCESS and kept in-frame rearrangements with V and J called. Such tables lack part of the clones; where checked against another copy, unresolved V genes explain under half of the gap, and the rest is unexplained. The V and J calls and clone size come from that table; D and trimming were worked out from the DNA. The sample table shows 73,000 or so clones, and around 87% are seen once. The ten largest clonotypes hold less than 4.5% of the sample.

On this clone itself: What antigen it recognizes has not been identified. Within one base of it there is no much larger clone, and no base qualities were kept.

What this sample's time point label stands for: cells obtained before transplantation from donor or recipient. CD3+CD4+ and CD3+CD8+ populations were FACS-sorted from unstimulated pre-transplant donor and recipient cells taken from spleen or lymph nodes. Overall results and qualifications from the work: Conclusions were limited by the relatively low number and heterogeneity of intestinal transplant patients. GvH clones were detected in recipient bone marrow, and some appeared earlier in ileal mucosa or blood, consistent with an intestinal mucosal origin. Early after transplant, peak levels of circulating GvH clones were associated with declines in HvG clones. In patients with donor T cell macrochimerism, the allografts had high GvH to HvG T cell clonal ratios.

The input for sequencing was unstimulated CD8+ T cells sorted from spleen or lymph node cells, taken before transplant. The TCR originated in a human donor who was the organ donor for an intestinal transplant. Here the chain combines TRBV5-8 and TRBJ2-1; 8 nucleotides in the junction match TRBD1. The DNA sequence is TGTGCCAGCAGCCTACAGGGGGACAATGAGCAGTTCTTC. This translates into CASSLQGDNEQFF.